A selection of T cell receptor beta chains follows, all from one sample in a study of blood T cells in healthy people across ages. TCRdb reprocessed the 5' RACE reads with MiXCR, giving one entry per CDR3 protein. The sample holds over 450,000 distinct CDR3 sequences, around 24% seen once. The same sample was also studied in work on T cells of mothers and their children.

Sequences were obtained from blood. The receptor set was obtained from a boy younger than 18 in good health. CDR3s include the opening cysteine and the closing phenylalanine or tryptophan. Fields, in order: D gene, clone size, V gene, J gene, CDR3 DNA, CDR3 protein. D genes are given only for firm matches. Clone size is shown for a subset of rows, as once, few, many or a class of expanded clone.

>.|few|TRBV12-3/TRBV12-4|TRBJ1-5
TGTGCCAGCAGTCCCGGGACGTACGGCAATCAGCCCCAGCATTTT
CASSPGTYGNQPQHF
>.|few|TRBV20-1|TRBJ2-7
TGCAGTGCCGGACAGTCGAGCTCCTACGAGCAGTACTTC
CSAGQSSSYEQYF
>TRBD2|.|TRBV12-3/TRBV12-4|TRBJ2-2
TGTGCCAGCAGTTTCGGCGGGAGGAACACCGGGGAGCTGTTTTTT
CASSFGGRNTGELFF
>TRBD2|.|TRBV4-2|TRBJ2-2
TGTGCCAGCAGCCAAGCAGTGGGAGGGGACACCGGGGAGCTGTTTTTT
CASSQAVGGDTGELFF
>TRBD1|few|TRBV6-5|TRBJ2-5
TGTGCCAGCAGGCAGGGGGCCAGGGAGACCCAGTACTTC
CASRQGARETQYF
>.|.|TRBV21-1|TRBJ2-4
TGTGCCACTAGACAGGGTTGGACCAAAAACATTCAGTACTTC
CATRQGWTKNIQYF
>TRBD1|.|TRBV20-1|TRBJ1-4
TGCAGTGGAAGAGCTCCGGGACAGGCTAATGAAAAACTGTTTTTT
CSGRAPGQANEKLFF
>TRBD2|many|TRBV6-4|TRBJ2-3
TGTGCCAGCAGCAAGACTAGCGGGAGCACAGATACGCAGTATTTT
CASSKTSGSTDTQYF
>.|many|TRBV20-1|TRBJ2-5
TGCAGTGCTAGAGATCGGGCAGGTCGGGACTTC
CSARDRAGRDF
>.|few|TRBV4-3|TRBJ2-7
TGCGCCAGCAGCCAAGCTAACGGTCTCCGCTACGAGCAGTACTTC
CASSQANGLRYEQYF
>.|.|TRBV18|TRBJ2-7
TGTGCCAGCTCACCATTCAGAGACTACGAGCAGTACTTC
CASSPFRDYEQYF
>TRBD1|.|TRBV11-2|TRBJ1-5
TGTGCCAGCAGTCCGACAGGGGTAGGCAATCAGCCCCAGCATTTT
CASSPTGVGNQPQHF
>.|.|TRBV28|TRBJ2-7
TGTGCCAGCAGTTTGGCGGAAATCTCCTACGAGCAGTACTTC
CASSLAEISYEQYF
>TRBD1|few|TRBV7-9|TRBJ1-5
TGTGCCAGCAGCGGCGGTGACAGGGGGGGTCGACAGCCCCAGCATTTT
CASSGGDRGGRQPQHF
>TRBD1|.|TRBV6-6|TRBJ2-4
TGTGCCAGCAGTTACTACGCCGGACAGGCTATTCAGTACTTC
CASSYYAGQAIQYF
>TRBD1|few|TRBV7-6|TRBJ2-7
TGTGCCAGCAGCCAGAATGTTGGGACAGCATACGAGCAGTACTTC
CASSQNVGTAYEQYF
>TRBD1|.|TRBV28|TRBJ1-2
TGTGCCAGCAGTTCGGGGACAGGGCGGTTTAACTATGGCTACACCTTC
CASSSGTGRFNYGYTF
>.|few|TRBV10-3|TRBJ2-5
TGTGCCACCCGCGTATGGCTACAAGAGACCCAGTACTTC
CATRVWLQETQYF
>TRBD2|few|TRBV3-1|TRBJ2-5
TGTGCCAGCAGCCCGACTAGCGGAACTATAGGGGAGACCCAGTACTTC
CASSPTSGTIGETQYF
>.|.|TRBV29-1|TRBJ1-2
TGCAGCGTTGCATCCGGGAACTATGGCTACACCTTC
CSVASGNYGYTF
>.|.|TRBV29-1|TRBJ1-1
TGCAGCGTTGATGGGGACCGCCTAGCACCAAACACTGAAGCTTTCTTT
CSVDGDRLAPNTEAFF
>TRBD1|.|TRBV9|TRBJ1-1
TGTGCCAGCAGCCATGGGGACAGGAACACTGAAGCTTTCTTT
CASSHGDRNTEAFF
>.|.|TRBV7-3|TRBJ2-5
TGTGCCAGCAGCCTCCGGCAGGGGTCCCAAGAGACCCAGTACTTC
CASSLRQGSQETQYF
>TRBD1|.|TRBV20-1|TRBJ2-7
TGCAGTGCTCTCCGGACAGGGGAAGCCGAGCAGTACTTC
CSALRTGEAEQYF
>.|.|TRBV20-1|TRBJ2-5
TGCAGCGTCAGGTACCAAGAGACCCAGTACTTC
CSVRYQETQYF
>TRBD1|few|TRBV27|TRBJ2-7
TGTGCCAGCAGTTACGCACAGGGGTACGAGCAGTACTTC
CASSYAQGYEQYF
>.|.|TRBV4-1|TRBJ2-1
TGCGCCACCAGCCAAGGTCGACCCGGGAACGAGCAGTTCTTC
CATSQGRPGNEQFF
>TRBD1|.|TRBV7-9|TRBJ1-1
TGTGCCAGCAGCTCCGAGAATACAGGGGTGAACACTGAAGCTTTCTTT
CASSSENTGVNTEAFF
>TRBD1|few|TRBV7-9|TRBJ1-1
TGTGCCAGCAGCCAGACAGGGTTGAACACTGAAGCTTTCTTT
CASSQTGLNTEAFF
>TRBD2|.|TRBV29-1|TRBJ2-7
TGCAGTTTTGCGGGAGTTTCCTACGAGCAGTACTTC
CSFAGVSYEQYF
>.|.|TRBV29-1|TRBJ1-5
TGCAGCGCCGCGAGAGGGCGCAATCAGCCCCAGCATTTT
CSAARGRNQPQHF
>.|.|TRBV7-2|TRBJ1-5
TGTGCCAGCAGCCTCGGCGGGTTGGAGAGCAATCAGCCCCGGCATTTT
CASSLGGLESNQPRHF
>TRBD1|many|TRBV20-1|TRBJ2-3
TGCAGTGCTACAGTGGACAGGGGCACAGATACGCAGTATTTT
CSATVDRGTDTQYF
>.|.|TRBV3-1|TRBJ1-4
TGTGCCAGCAGCCAAGATCTGCGGACGGGACGGAATGAAAAACTGTTTTTT
CASSQDLRTGRNEKLFF
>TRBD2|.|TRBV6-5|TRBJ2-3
TGTGCCAGCAGTGAGTTAGCGGGACCCATAAATACGCAGTATTTT
CASSELAGPINTQYF
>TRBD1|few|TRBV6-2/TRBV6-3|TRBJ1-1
TGTGCCAGCAGTTGGGGACAGGGGAGAACTGAAGCTTTCTTT
CASSWGQGRTEAFF
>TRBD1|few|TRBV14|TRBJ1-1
TGTGCCAGCAGCCCCGGACAGGGTGTTGGTTTCTTT
CASSPGQGVGFF
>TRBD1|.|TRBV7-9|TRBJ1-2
TGTGCCAGCAGCTTACAAACGGGACAGGGGTCCGGCTACACCTTC
CASSLQTGQGSGYTF
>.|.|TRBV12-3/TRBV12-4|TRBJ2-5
TGTGCCAGCAGTCCCCTGCGGGGGCCGCAAGAGACCCAGTACTTC
CASSPLRGPQETQYF
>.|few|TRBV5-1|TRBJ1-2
TGCGCCAGCAGCCCCGGCGGCGGACCTAACTATGGCTACACCTTC
CASSPGGGPNYGYTF
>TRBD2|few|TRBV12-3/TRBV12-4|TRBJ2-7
TGTGCCAGCAGTTTTAGCGGGGGCCGAGACTACGAGCAGTACTTC
CASSFSGGRDYEQYF
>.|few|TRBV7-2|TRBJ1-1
TGTGTCAGCAGCTTAGGAGCGAACACTGAAGCTTTCTTT
CVSSLGANTEAFF
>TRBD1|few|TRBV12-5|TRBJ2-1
TGTGCTAGTGAACCCGAGGCAGGGGGCTACAATGAGCAGTTCTTC
CASEPEAGGYNEQFF
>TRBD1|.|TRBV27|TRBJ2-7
TGTGCCAGCAGTTCGACTGGGACAGTGGTCTCCTACGAGCAGTACTTC
CASSSTGTVVSYEQYF
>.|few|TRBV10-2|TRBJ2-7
TGCGCCAGCAAGCTTTACTACGAGCAGTACTTC
CASKLYYEQYF
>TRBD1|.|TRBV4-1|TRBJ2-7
TGCGCCAGCAGCCAAGAGAGGGGGCCCTACGAGCAGTACTTC
CASSQERGPYEQYF
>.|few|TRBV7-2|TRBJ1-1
TGTGCCAGCAGTCGGTTGGGGATCACTGAAGCTTTCTTT
CASSRLGITEAFF
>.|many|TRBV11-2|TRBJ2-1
TGTGCCAGCAGCCCCTTGGGGAGCTCCTACAATGAGCAGTTCTTC
CASSPLGSSYNEQFF
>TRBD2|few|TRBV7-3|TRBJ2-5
TGTGCCAGCAGCGCCTCCGGGACTAGCGGGGAGACCCAGTACTTC
CASSASGTSGETQYF
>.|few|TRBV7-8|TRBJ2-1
TGTGCCAGCAGCTTATACGCGGGGCAATACAATGAGCAGTTCTTC
CASSLYAGQYNEQFF
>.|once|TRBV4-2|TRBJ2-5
TGTGCCAGCAGCCAAGAGTCGGGAGCTGGAGAGACCCAGTACTTC
CASSQESGAGETQYF
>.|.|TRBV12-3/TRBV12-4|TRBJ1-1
TGTGCCAGCAGACAAAAGGCGGGGGGGTATGGCACTGAAGCTTTCTTT
CASRQKAGGYGTEAFF
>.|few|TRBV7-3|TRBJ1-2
TGTGCCAGCAACCTTACCAAGTCGAGGTCAATAGACTATGGCTACACCTTC
CASNLTKSRSIDYGYTF
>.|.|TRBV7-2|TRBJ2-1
TGTGCCAGCAGCTTAGAGGGCCAGGGGAGGAATGTGCAGTTCTTC
CASSLEGQGRNVQFF
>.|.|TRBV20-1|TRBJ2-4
TGCAGTGCTAGAGATGGAATAGGGTACATTCAGTACTTC
CSARDGIGYIQYF
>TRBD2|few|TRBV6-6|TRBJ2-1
TGTGCCAGCAGACAACTAGCGGGGGGGTCTTTGAGTGAGCAGTTCTTC
CASRQLAGGSLSEQFF
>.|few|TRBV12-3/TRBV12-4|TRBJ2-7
TGTGCCAGCAGCCTCGCGGTTGTGTCCTACGAGCAGTACTTC
CASSLAVVSYEQYF